The 2 T cell receptor beta chains given below trace back to one sample, sequenced in a study of blood T cell repertoires in COVID-19. The table came from immunoSEQ multiplex PCR; TCRdb's copy has only in-frame clones and leaves some out. The repertoire holds approximately 180,000 clones, with approximately 85% as singletons. Sequences were obtained from peripheral blood. These receptors all stem from a woman aged 80 or older with acute or convalescent COVID-19.

This sequence joins TRBV12-3 or TRBV12-4 and TRBJ2-1, with TRBD2 identical over 8 bases. The CDR3 runs to 13 residues. J gave up 7 bases and V 3 bases, and 2 bases lay outside the gene matches. CDR3 protein: CASSLAGGNEQFF. CDR3 coding DNA: TGTGCCAGCAGTTTGGCGGGGGGAAATGAGCAGTTCTTC.

J is TRBJ1-1 and V is TRBV15; the D gene is possibly TRBD1 (5 bases). With 0 bases removed from V and 10 bases from J, the gap between germline ends came to 15 bases. The CDR3 has 14 amino acids. The V gene's germline CDR1 is LNHNV and CDR2 YYDKDF (reference sequence). This CDR3 is CATSRDGAGSRAFF. In DNA, the CDR3 is TGTGCCACCAGCAGAGATGGGGCGGGGTCGAGAGCTTTCTTT.